This is a list of T cell receptor beta chains from one sample in a study of T cell responses to AZD1222 COVID-19 vaccine. Measured with immunoSEQ multiplex PCR; TCRdb has only the in-frame clones, and not every one. The data hold about 100,000 clones, with approximately 88% observed a single time. The input for sequencing was peripheral blood, taken on day 0 of AZD1222 vaccination. These receptor sequences come from an adult in good health. The CDR3 runs from the conserved cysteine through the conserved F or W. D genes are given only for firm matches. The size entry is marked missing in some rows and otherwise reads once, few, many or a size class.

V	D	J	size	DNA	CDR3
TRBV5-1	-	TRBJ1-1	-	TGCGCCAGCAGCTTGGCCCATCGACGAGGTGAAGCTTTCTTT	CASSLAHRRGEAFF
TRBV6-1	TRBD1	TRBJ1-5	-	TGTGCCAGCAGTGAAGCACAGTACAGGGGCAGCAATCAGCCCCAGCATTTT	CASSEAQYRGSNQPQHF
TRBV5-1	TRBD1	TRBJ1-2	-	TGCGCCAGCAGCTTATTTGGTACAGGGGATGGCTACACCTTC	CASSLFGTGDGYTF
TRBV28	-	TRBJ2-7	-	TGTGCCAGCAGCTGGAGCTACGAGCAGTACTTC	CASSWSYEQYF
TRBV7-9	-	TRBJ2-7	-	TGTGCCAGCACCCTTGGGGGGGCGGGCGAGCAGTACTTC	CASTLGGAGEQYF
TRBV5-4	-	TRBJ1-4	-	TGTGCCAGCAGAAGAGCGACTAATGAAAAACTGTTTTTT	CASRRATNEKLFF
TRBV30	-	TRBJ2-6	-	TGTGCCTGGAGTTTGGCTGCCAACGTCCTGACTTTC	CAWSLAANVLTF
TRBV3-1/TRBV3-2	-	TRBJ1-1	-	TGTGCCAGCACCGACGGGCTTTCTGGCACTGAAGCTTTCTTT	CASTDGLSGTEAFF
TRBV7-2	-	TRBJ1-1	once	TGTGCCAGCAGCCCCCGTCGGGCGAACACTGAAGCTTTCTTT	CASSPRRANTEAFF
TRBV7-9	TRBD1	TRBJ2-7	-	TGTGCCAGCAGCCCCGAGCCTCTGGGACAGGTCTACGAGCAGTACTTC	CASSPEPLGQVYEQYF
TRBV5-4	TRBD2	TRBJ2-2	-	TGTGCCAGCAGCACGGGACTAGCGGAGACCGGGGAGCTGTTTTTT	CASSTGLAETGELFF
TRBV5-5	-	TRBJ1-1	few	TGTGCCAGCAGCTTCTCAGGGAGTCGGTTGAACACTGAAGCTTTCTTT	CASSFSGSRLNTEAFF
TRBV7-9	TRBD1	TRBJ1-4	-	TGTGCCAGCAGCTTAATGACAGGGATGGGTGAAAAACTGTTTTTT	CASSLMTGMGEKLFF
TRBV6-5	-	TRBJ1-1	-	TGTGCCAGCGGCGGACAACCGAACACTGAAGCTTTCTTT	CASGGQPNTEAFF
TRBV7-9	TRBD1	TRBJ1-4	-	TGTGCCAGCAGCGCCTTGACAGGGAGGAATGAAAAACTGTTTTTT	CASSALTGRNEKLFF
TRBV7-2	-	TRBJ1-5	-	TGTGCCAGCAGCCGACAGGTAAATCAGCCCCAGCATTTT	CASSRQVNQPQHF
TRBV6-5	-	TRBJ1-5	-	TGTGCCAGCGATGGAGGACATAGCAATCAGCCCCAGCATTTT	CASDGGHSNQPQHF
TRBV7-6	-	TRBJ1-5	-	TGTGCCAGCAGTTATGGCACAAATCAGCCCCAGCATTTT	CASSYGTNQPQHF
TRBV18	-	TRBJ2-3	-	TGTGCCAGCTCACCCGACACAGATACGCAGTATTTT	CASSPDTDTQYF
TRBV18	-	TRBJ2-7	-	TGTGCCAGCTCACCAAACGGCAACTACGAGCAGTACTTC	CASSPNGNYEQYF
TRBV28	TRBD1	TRBJ1-4	-	TGTGCCAGCAGCTCCGGACAGGAGGAAAAACTGTTTTTT	CASSSGQEEKLFF
TRBV13	-	TRBJ1-1	-	TGTGCCAGCAGCCCCACAGGGAGGACTGAAGCTTTCTTT	CASSPTGRTEAFF
TRBV20-1	-	TRBJ2-7	-	TGCAGTGCGGATAGCGGTTACGAGCAGTACTTC	CSADSGYEQYF
TRBV4-1	-	TRBJ1-4	-	TGCGCCAGCAGCCAAGTCCTGCCCATTGAAAAACTGTTTTTT	CASSQVLPIEKLFF
TRBV5-1	TRBD1	TRBJ2-1	-	TGCGCCAGCAGCTCTGGACAGGGGTACAATGAGCAGTTCTTC	CASSSGQGYNEQFF
TRBV7-2	-	TRBJ2-7	-	TGTGCCAGCAGCCGCGGGACTACCCAGGGGGAGCAGTACTTC	CASSRGTTQGEQYF
TRBV27	-	TRBJ1-2	-	TGTGCCAGCAGTTTATCTCAGGCAGGCGGGTATGGCTACACCTTC	CASSLSQAGGYGYTF
TRBV19	-	TRBJ1-1	-	TGTGCCAGTAGTATATGGGGGAACACTGAAGCTTTCTTT	CASSIWGNTEAFF
TRBV6-5	-	TRBJ1-6	-	TGTGCCAGCAGTATAGAAACAGAGGGTTCACCCCTCCACTTT	CASSIETEGSPLHF
TRBV2	-	TRBJ1-2	-	TGTGCCAGCAGGGGTCAAAACTATGGCTACACCTTC	CASRGQNYGYTF
TRBV5-1	-	TRBJ2-1	-	TGCGCCAGCAAACCGGACCAACTCCTCAATGAGCAGTTCTTC	CASKPDQLLNEQFF
TRBV14	-	TRBJ1-4	-	TGTGCCAGCAGCCAAGCAGGGAATAATGAAAAACTGTTTTTT	CASSQAGNNEKLFF
TRBV7-3	-	TRBJ1-2	-	TGTGCCAGCAGCTTAATGCCCTCCACCTTC	CASSLMPSTF
TRBV7-9	-	TRBJ1-2	-	TGTGCCAGCAGCTCGCAGGGTTCGGACGGCTACACCTTC	CASSSQGSDGYTF
TRBV4-1	-	TRBJ1-4	-	TGCGCCAGCAGCCGTTTATATGCAACTAATGAAAAACTGTTTTTT	CASSRLYATNEKLFF
TRBV13	-	TRBJ1-1	-	TGTGCCAGCAGCTTAGGTCCCAACACTGAAGCTTTCTTT	CASSLGPNTEAFF
TRBV5-1	TRBD1	TRBJ2-2	-	TGCGCCAGCAGCTTACCCGACAGGGGGGAAGCCGGGGAGCTGTTTTTT	CASSLPDRGEAGELFF
TRBV2	-	TRBJ2-1	-	TGTGTGAGCACAGGGAGGGGCAAATTTCGGAATGAGCAGTTCTTC	CVSTGRGKFRNEQFF
TRBV10-3	-	TRBJ2-3	-	TGTGCCATCAGTGGACCGGGGGCCACAGATACGCAGTATTTT	CAISGPGATDTQYF
TRBV19	-	TRBJ1-6	-	TGTGCCAGTAGTATAACTCCCGGGACCTTAAATTCACCCCTCCACTTT	CASSITPGTLNSPLHF
TRBV3-1/TRBV3-2	-	TRBJ1-2	-	TGTGCCAGCAGCCAAGCCCCCGGACTTGGGGGTAAAGGGGGCTACACCTTC	CASSQAPGLGGKGGYTF
TRBV25-1	TRBD2	TRBJ2-3	-	TGTGCCAGCAAACTAGCGGGTAGCACAGATACGCAGTATTTT	CASKLAGSTDTQYF
TRBV5-1	TRBD1	TRBJ2-7	-	TGCGCCAGCAGCTCGGCCCTGGGACAGTCCTACGAGCAGTACTTC	CASSSALGQSYEQYF
TRBV28	TRBD2	TRBJ2-6	-	TGTGCCAGCAGTAGCATTAGCGGGAGGAGGTCTGGGGCCAACGTCCTGACTTTC	CASSSISGRRSGANVLTF
TRBV5-1	TRBD1	TRBJ2-3	-	TGCGCCAGCAGCTTGGGACGACAGGGAGATACGCAGTATTTT	CASSLGRQGDTQYF
TRBV27	-	TRBJ2-2	-	TGTGCCAGCAGTATTGACAGGCGAGGTACCGGGGAGCTGTTTTTT	CASSIDRRGTGELFF
TRBV7-9	TRBD1	TRBJ1-3	once	TGTGCCAGCAGCCCCCCTGGGACAGGCAGCTCTGGAAACACCATATATTTT	CASSPPGTGSSGNTIYF
TRBV5-1	-	TRBJ1-6	-	TGCGCCAGCAGCCCGGGACTTAATTCACCCCTCCACTTT	CASSPGLNSPLHF
TRBV9	-	TRBJ2-4	-	TGTGCCAGCAGCGTAGGGACGGGACAAATAATTCAGTACTTC	CASSVGTGQIIQYF
TRBV5-1	-	TRBJ1-1	-	TGCGCCAGCAGCAAGACAGTTTCCCTAATGAACACTGAAGCTTTCTTT	CASSKTVSLMNTEAFF
TRBV18	-	TRBJ1-1	-	TGTGCCAGCTCACCGAAGGGACCGCGGAACACTGAAGCTTTCTTT	CASSPKGPRNTEAFF
TRBV3-1/TRBV3-2	-	TRBJ1-1	-	TGTGCCAGCAGCCTTGGACCCTGGGGCACTGAAGCTTTCTTT	CASSLGPWGTEAFF
TRBV27	-	TRBJ2-1	-	TGTGCCAGCAGTTTACCGGGTACGGTCAATGAGCAGTTCTTC	CASSLPGTVNEQFF
TRBV14	-	TRBJ1-5	-	TGTGCCAGCAGCATGGGGGAATGGCAGCCCCAGCATTTT	CASSMGEWQPQHF